This T cell receptor beta chain is from a study of cytomegalovirus exposure and HLA in healthy donors. Comment on this clone: Its antigen is as yet unknown.

Study-wide results and caveats: TCR beta sequences reportedly predicted most subjects' HLA-A and HLA-B alleles accurately. Productive rates of about 90% or about 30% were seen for most TCR beta V segments in an earlier analysis.

The PCR used 60 Vbeta and 13 Jbeta primers. Assay: immunoSEQ multiplex PCR; the TCRdb copy retains only in-frame clones and omits some. This table holds 45,000 to 55,000 clones. CDR3 size: 13 residues. V was trimmed by 5 bases and J by 6 bases, leaving 11 bases between them. CDR1 and CDR2 from the germline V gene are MDHEN and SYDVKM. The clonotype comes from a woman aged 50 to 60 in good health and CMV-seropositive. The chain couples TRBV28 to TRBJ1-5; weak D call: TRBD1 (5 bases). The sequenced sample consisted of PBMCs. The CDR3 region has the DNA TGTGCCAGCAGTCGGGGGACCAGTCAGCCCCAGCATTTT. Encoded protein: CASSRGTSQPQHF. The full variable domain, its missing parts supplied by reference TRBV28 and TRBJ1-5, is DVKVTQSSRYLVKRTGEKVFLECVQDMDHENMFWYRQDPGLGLRLIYFSYDVKMKEKGDIPEGYSVSREKKERFSLILESASTNQTSMYLCASSRGTSQPQHFGDGTRLSIL.